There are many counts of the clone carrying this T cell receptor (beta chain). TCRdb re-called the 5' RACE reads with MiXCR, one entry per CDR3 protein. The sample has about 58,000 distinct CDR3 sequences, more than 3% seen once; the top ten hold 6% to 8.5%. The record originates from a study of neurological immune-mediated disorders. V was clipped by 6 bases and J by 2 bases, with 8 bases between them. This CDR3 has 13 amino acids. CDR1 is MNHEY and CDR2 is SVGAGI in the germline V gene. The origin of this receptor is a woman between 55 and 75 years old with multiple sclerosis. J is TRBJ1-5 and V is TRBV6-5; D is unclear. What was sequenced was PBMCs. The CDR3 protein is CASRRAGNQPQHF. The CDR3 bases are TGTGCCAGCAGGCGGGCTGGCAATCAGCCCCAGCATTTT.